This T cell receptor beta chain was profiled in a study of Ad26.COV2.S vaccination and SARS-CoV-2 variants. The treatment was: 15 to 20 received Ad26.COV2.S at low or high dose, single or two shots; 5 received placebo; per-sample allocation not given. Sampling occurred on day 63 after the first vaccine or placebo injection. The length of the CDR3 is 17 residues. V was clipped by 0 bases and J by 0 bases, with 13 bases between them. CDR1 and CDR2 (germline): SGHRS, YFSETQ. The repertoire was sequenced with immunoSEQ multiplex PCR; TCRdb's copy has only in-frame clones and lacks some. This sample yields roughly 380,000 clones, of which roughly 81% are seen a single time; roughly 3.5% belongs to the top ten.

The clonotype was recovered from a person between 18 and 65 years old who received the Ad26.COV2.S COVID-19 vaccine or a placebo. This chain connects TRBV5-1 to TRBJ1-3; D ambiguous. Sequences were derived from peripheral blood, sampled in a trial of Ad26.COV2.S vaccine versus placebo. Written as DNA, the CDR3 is TGCGCCAGCAGCTTGGAGCCGGGTGGGTCCTCTGGAAACACCATATATTTT. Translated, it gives CASSLEPGGSSGNTIYF.